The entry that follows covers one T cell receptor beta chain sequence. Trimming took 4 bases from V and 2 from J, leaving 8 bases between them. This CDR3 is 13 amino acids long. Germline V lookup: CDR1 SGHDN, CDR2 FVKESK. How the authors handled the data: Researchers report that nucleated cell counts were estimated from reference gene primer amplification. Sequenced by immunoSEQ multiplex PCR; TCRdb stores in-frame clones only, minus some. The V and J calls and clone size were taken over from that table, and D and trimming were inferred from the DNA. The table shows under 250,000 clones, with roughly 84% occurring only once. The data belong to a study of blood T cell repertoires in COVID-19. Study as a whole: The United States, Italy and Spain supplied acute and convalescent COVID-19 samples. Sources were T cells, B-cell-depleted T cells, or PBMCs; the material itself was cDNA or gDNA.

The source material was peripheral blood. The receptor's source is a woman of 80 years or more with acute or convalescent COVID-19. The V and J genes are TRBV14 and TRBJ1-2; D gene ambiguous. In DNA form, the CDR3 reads TGTGCCAGCAGCCCCTCGGTCAACTATGGCTACACCTTC. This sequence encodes CASSPSVNYGYTF.